This T cell receptor (beta chain) comes out of a study of shared clonotypes between healthy human individuals. Study-wide results and caveats: Researchers sampled blood only, noting tissue repertoires likely differ. In general, naive subsets displayed greater estimated richness than memory subsets did.

In the case of this clone: Its antigen remains unknown. Germline is not matched at one junction end, which may reflect a read error.

The naive CD8 fraction comprised CD45RO-negative cells positively selected for CCR7 and excluded terminally differentiated effector memory CD45RA+ cells. The donor population consisted of healthy HIV-negative adults with no recent acute infections or vaccinations. The CDR3 is made up of 14 amino acids. The germline V gene has CDR1 ENHRY and CDR2 SYGVKD. Only in-frame clones appear in the TCRdb table, and some are missing; sequencing was by immunoSEQ multiplex PCR. The sample includes about 1,800,000 clones, approximately 94% of them seen just once. The chain joins TRBV10-3 to TRBJ2-7; D is uncertain. The specimen sequenced was naive CD8+ T cells sorted from blood. The receptor was isolated from a man aged 18 to 29 in good health. The CDR3 DNA reads as TGTACCATCAGCCTAGATGAACACCTCTACGAGCAGTACTTC. It is translated as CTISLDEHLYEQYF.